This T cell receptor beta chain came from a study of cytomegalovirus exposure and HLA in healthy donors. Study-level information: Researchers previously reported finding about 110 million unique TCR beta sequences from 150 million to 200 million T cells.

As to this clone: Its antigen is unidentified.

The PCR was carried out with 60 Vbeta primers and 13 Jbeta primers. Here immunoSEQ multiplex PCR was the method, and the copy in TCRdb shows in-frame clones only, minus some. This table holds about 160,000 clones, roughly four fifths found once. General study findings and limits: It was taken for granted in presence/absence analyses that sequencing depth across donors was roughly uniform. Later analysis suggested most CMV-associated TCR beta chains were HLA-restricted.

The sample was PBMCs. The clonotype was recovered from a man between 60 and 70 years old in good health and CMV-seronegative.

The CDR3 spells CASSQSIRGVGQFF. The CDR3 DNA is TGCGCCAGCAGCCAATCCATACGCGGGGTTGGGCAGTTCTTC. This rearrangement joins TRBV4-3 to TRBJ2-1; D is possibly TRBD2 (6 bases). This CDR3 is 14 amino acids long. Looked up from germline, CDR1 is LGHNA and CDR2 is YSLEER. Trimming shortened V by 2 bases and J by 12 bases, and 17 bases separated the two germline ends.